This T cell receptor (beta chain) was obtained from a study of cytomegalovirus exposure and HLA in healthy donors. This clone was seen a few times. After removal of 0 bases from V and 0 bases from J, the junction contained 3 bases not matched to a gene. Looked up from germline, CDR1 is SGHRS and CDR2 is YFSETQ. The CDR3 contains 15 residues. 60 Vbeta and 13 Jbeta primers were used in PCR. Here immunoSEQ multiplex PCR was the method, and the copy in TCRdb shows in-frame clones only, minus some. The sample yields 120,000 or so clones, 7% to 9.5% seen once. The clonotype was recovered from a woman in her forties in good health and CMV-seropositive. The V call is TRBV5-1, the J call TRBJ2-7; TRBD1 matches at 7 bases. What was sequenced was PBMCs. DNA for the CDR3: TGCGCCAGCAGCTTGGATGGGACAGTCTCCTACGAGCAGTACTTC. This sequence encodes CASSLDGTVSYEQYF.